These 29 T cell receptor beta chains originate from one sample sequenced in a study of blood T cell repertoires in COVID-19 (dated by TCRdb to about 2020). Receptor libraries were prepared by the immunoSEQ multiplex PCR assay. Imported from immuneACCESS, the table was reduced by TCRdb to in-frame sequences with V and J called. These copies leave out some clones; in studies compared against another copy, an unresolved V gene accounts for under half, and the cause of the remainder is not known. This sample lists some 400,000 clones; 81% were detected once. The biggest ten clones account for more than 0.85% of the sample. Sequenced input: peripheral blood. The origin of the receptors is a human donor with acute or convalescent COVID-19. The donor label of this sample is uncertain.

On this clone itself: Different DNA sequences within this sample yield the same CDR3. The chain couples TRBV7-8 to TRBJ2-7; TRBD1 might be the D (6 bases). The germline V gene has CDR1 SGHVS and CDR2 FQNEAQ. Trimming stripped 1 base from V and 1 base from J, with 8 bases between. The CDR3 runs to 14 residues. The CDR3 DNA follows: TGTGCCAGCAGCTTAGGCAGGGGTTCCTACGAGCAGTACTTC. Translation: CASSLGRGSYEQYF.

The chain carries TRBV7-9 and TRBJ2-7; a weak D match, TRBD1 (5 bases). This CDR3 has 14 residues. V was trimmed by 4 bases and J by 2 bases, leaving 12 bases between them. In germline, CDR1 is SEHNR, CDR2 FQNEAQ (reference sequence). Here the CDR3 reads CASSSNQGTYEQYF. CDR3 bases: TGTGCCAGCAGCTCGAACCAGGGAACCTACGAGCAGTACTTC.

The chain joins TRBV6-4 to TRBJ2-3, with 10 bases lining up with TRBD2. The CDR3 contains 15 residues. V lost 2 bases, J lost 2 bases, and 1 base stayed unmatched. Germline CDR1 MRHNA, CDR2 SNTAGT. CDR3 sequence: CASSDSGRATDTQYF. In DNA form, the CDR3 reads TGTGCCAGCAGTGACAGCGGGAGGGCCACAGATACGCAGTATTTT.

V and J are TRBV6-5 and TRBJ2-3; D is perhaps TRBD2 (6 bases). Germline V gene data show CDR1 as MNHEY and CDR2 as SVGAGI. Trimming cost V 8 bases and J 0 bases, with 12 bases left between them. CDR3 length: 14 residues. CDR3 sequence: CASGVAASTDTQYF. The CDR3 coding sequence is TGTGCCAGCGGAGTAGCGGCCAGCACAGATACGCAGTATTTT.

The chain joins TRBV2 to TRBJ1-6; weak D call: TRBD1 (6 bases). Trimming removed 8 bases at V and 0 bases at J, with 17 bases between. From germline, CDR1 is SNHLY and CDR2 FYNNEI. This CDR3 is built from 17 residues. CDR3 loop: CASVNRVSGSYNSPLHF. For the CDR3, the DNA is TGTGCCAGCGTGAACAGGGTCTCGGGCTCCTATAATTCACCCCTCCACTTT.

This clone was recorded only once. The chain uses TRBV5-1 and TRBJ2-3, with 10 bases aligning to TRBD2. The CDR3 covers 17 residues. Germline V lookup: CDR1 SGHRS, CDR2 YFSETQ. V dropped 4 bases and J dropped 6; count of bases not matched to a gene: 14. The DNA for the CDR3 is TGCGCCAGCAGCGCGGACCCTATAGCGGGGGGTTTGGATACGCAGTATTTT. It yields the protein CASSADPIAGGLDTQYF.

The J gene is TRBJ2-1, the V gene TRBV19; 14 bases are a match to TRBD2. V lost 5 bases, J lost 7 bases, and 13 bases stayed unmatched. Germline V gives CDR1 LNHDA, CDR2 SQIVND (reference sequence). The CDR3 totals 18 residues. The CDR3 here is CASSPSRLAGGHRNEQFF. CDR3 coding DNA: TGTGCCAGTAGTCCTAGCAGACTAGCGGGGGGGCATAGGAATGAGCAGTTCTTC.

V and J are TRBV19 and TRBJ2-7; no clear D gene. Germline lookup yields CDR1 LNHDA and CDR2 SQIVND (reference sequence). V shed 5 bases and J shed 2 bases, with 13 bases lying between them. CDR3 length equals 14 residues. CDR3 loop: CASSPRSVTYEQYF. The CDR3 nucleotides read TGTGCCAGTAGTCCCCGCAGCGTAACCTACGAGCAGTACTTC.

The V gene is TRBV7-2, the J gene TRBJ1-1; D possibly corresponds to TRBD1 (5 bases). The CDR3 length is 13 residues. Trimming stripped 3 bases from V and 2 bases from J, with 7 bases between. Germline V gene data show CDR1 as SGHTA and CDR2 as FQGNSA. CDR3 loop: CASSFGANTEAFF. CDR3 DNA sequence: TGTGCCAGCAGCTTTGGGGCTAACACTGAAGCTTTCTTT.

This clone has only one observation. CDR3 bases: TGTGCCAGCAGTGAATCGGAGTTCAGTGAGCAGTTCTTC. It translates to CASSESEFSEQFF. This chain joins TRBV2 and TRBJ2-1; D not resolved. V was shortened by 2 bases and J by 9 bases, with 11 bases between the two germline ends. Germline CDR1 reads SNHLY; CDR2 reads FYNNEI. This CDR3 has 13 residues.

This clone was found a few times. V gene TRBV3-1 (or the pseudogene TRBV3-2) combines with J gene TRBJ1-1; TRBD1 agrees at 8 bases. V lost 6 bases and J lost 3; bases outside the gene matches: 12. The germline CDR1 and CDR2 sequences are LGHDT and YNNKEL (reference sequence). This CDR3 region has 16 residues. In DNA form, the CDR3 reads TGTGCCAGCAGACAGGAGTTCGACAGGGGCGACACTGAAGCTTTCTTT. It encodes CASRQEFDRGDTEAFF.

This chain connects TRBV16 to TRBJ2-1; the D is unclear. V was shortened by 6 bases and J by 5 bases, with 11 bases between the two germline ends. Germline loops: CDR1 KGHSY, CDR2 FQNENV. This CDR3 is 13 amino acids long. CDR3 nucleotide sequence: TGTGCCAGCAGTCTCCGACGGGACAATGAGCAGTTCTTC. Its translation: CASSLRRDNEQFF.

The chain carries TRBV4-1 and TRBJ2-5; weak D call: TRBD2 (6 bases). CDR3 length equals 15 residues. Trimming removed 4 bases from V and 5 bases from J, with 17 bases in between. Germline CDR1 is MGHRA and CDR2 is YSYEKL. CDR3 DNA sequence: TGCGCCAGCAGCCCGGACGGAAGGAGGGTGGAGACCCAGTACTTC. Protein: CASSPDGRRVETQYF.

The J gene is TRBJ2-7, the V gene TRBV7-8; 7 positions agree with TRBD1. CDR1 is SGHVS and CDR2 is FQNEAQ in the germline V gene. The CDR3 consists of 15 residues. With V trimmed by 1 base and J by 3 bases, 6 bases remained unmatched. CDR3 nucleotides: TGTGCCAGCAGCTTAGATACAGGGGCTTTCTACGAGCAGTACTTC. Translating gives CASSLDTGAFYEQYF.

CDR3 region: CASSLGTGGPTNEKLFF. The CDR3 nucleotides read TGTGCCAGCAGTTTAGGGACAGGGGGCCCAACTAATGAAAAACTGTTTTTT. This chain links TRBV28 with TRBJ1-4; 12 bases are shared with TRBD1. J was trimmed by 0 bases and V by 2 bases; bases with no gene match: 1. The CDR3 totals 17 residues. CDR1 MDHEN and CDR2 SYDVKM come from the germline V gene.

This clone has just one count. The V gene is TRBV9, the J gene TRBJ1-3, with D hard to call. The germline V and J ends were trimmed by 1 base and 5 bases, with 13 bases remaining between them. Looked up from germline, CDR1 is SGDLS and CDR2 is YYNGEE. The CDR3 length is 15 residues. The CDR3 is CASSVSRAGRNTIYF. CDR3 nucleotides: TGTGCCAGCAGCGTATCTCGGGCCGGGAGAAACACCATATATTTT.

The CDR3 DNA reads TGTGCCAGCAGCCAGGGTCACACCGGGGAGCTGTTTTTT. Its translation: CASSQGHTGELFF. This chain uses TRBV7-9 with TRBJ2-2; D may be TRBD1 (5 bases). This CDR3 contains 13 residues. CDR1 is SEHNR and CDR2 is FQNEAQ in the germline V gene (reference sequence). V lost 5 bases to trimming and J lost 3 bases, with 7 bases between them.

The chain recombines TRBV7-2 with TRBJ1-1; TRBD1 matches 9 bases. With 5 bases clipped from V and 4 bases from J, the junction kept 8 bases outside the gene matches. Per the germline V gene, CDR1 is SGHTA and CDR2 is FQGNSA. The CDR3 extends over 15 amino acids. The CDR3, as DNA: TGTGCCAGCAGCGCACAGGGGGCAACGGGCACTGAAGCTTTCTTT. Protein product: CASSAQGATGTEAFF. Supplemented by reference TRBV7-2 and TRBJ1-1, the full variable domain reads GAGVSQSPSNKVTEKGKDVELRCDPISGHTALYWYRQSLGQGLEFLIYFQGNSAPDKSGLPSDRFSAERTGGSVSTLTIQRTQQEDSAVYLCASSAQGATGTEAFFGQGTRLTVV.

The CDR3 loop is CASRWSGGAYEQYF. CDR3 nucleotide sequence: TGTGCCAGCAGATGGTCAGGGGGTGCCTACGAGCAGTACTTC. The chain has TRBV2 and TRBJ2-7; 7 bases match TRBD1. The CDR3 runs 14 residues. The V gene's germline CDR1 is SNHLY and CDR2 FYNNEI. Unmatched junction bases numbered 7, after V lost 6 bases and J lost 2 bases.

The CDR3 DNA follows: TGTGCCAGCTCGGACAGGGGAAGGGAATACGCCATATATTTT. Protein: CASSDRGREYAIYF. The rearrangement links TRBV18 to TRBJ1-3, with TRBD1 matching 9 bases. With V trimmed by 6 bases and J by 11 bases, 11 bases remained unmatched. CDR3 length: 14 residues. CDR1 is KGHSH, CDR2 LQKENI, per germline. Together with reference TRBV18 and TRBJ1-3, the CDR3 gives the full variable domain: NAGVMQNPRHLVRRRGQEARLRCSPMKGHSHVYWYRQLPEEGLKFMVYLQKENIIDESGMPKERFSAEFPKEGPSILRIQQVVRGDSAAYFCASSDRGREYAIYFGEGSWLTVV.

The chain uses TRBV5-1 and TRBJ2-7; 8 bases are shared with TRBD2. Germline lookup yields CDR1 SGHRS and CDR2 YFSETQ. The CDR3 extends over 14 amino acids. Losses at the gene ends were 2 bases for V and 3 bases for J; bases not matched to a gene: 4. The CDR3 reads CASSFRAGVYEQYF. CDR3 bases: TGCGCCAGCAGCTTCCGAGCGGGGGTCTACGAGCAGTACTTC. The whole variable domain, filled in from reference TRBV5-1 and TRBJ2-7, reads KAGVTQTPRYLIKTRGQQVTLSCSPISGHRSVSWYQQTPGQGLQFLFEYFSETQRNKGNFPGRFSGRQFSNSRSEMNVSTLELGDSALYLCASSFRAGVYEQYFGPGTRLTVT.

This chain uses TRBV5-6 with TRBJ1-3; D is possibly TRBD1 (5 bases). This CDR3 is 14 amino acids long. Trimming removed 4 bases from V and 4 bases from J, with 12 bases in between. The V gene's germline CDR1 is SGHDT and CDR2 YYEEEE. CDR3: CASSGASEGNTIYF. The CDR3 coding sequence is TGTGCCAGCAGCGGGGCAAGCGAGGGAAACACCATATATTTT.

This chain uses TRBV6-4 with TRBJ2-4; D is unclear. V gave up 6 bases and J gave up 0 bases, with 9 bases separating them. This CDR3 contains 14 residues. CDR1 and CDR2 (germline): MRHNA, SNTAGT. The CDR3 spells CASRERLAKNIQYF. The CDR3 DNA follows: TGTGCCAGCAGGGAGAGATTAGCCAAAAACATTCAGTACTTC.

The V call is TRBV6-5, the J call TRBJ2-3, with a possible D match to TRBD2 (6 bases). This CDR3 is built from 14 residues. The germline gives CDR1 MNHEY, CDR2 SVGAGI. Trimming left V 2 bases short and J 5 bases short, with 11 bases between. In nucleotides, the CDR3 is TGTGCCAGCAGTTACGGGAGCGGGCTAGATACGCAGTATTTT. Translated: CASSYGSGLDTQYF.

The chain joins TRBV28 to TRBJ1-2, with 10 bases identical to TRBD1. The CDR3 is 15 amino acids. The trim removed 2 bases at V and 8 bases at J, leaving 8 bases unmatched. CDR1 and CDR2 from the germline V gene are MDHEN and SYDVKM. The CDR3 DNA reads TGTGCCAGCAGTTTAACGGGGACAGGGGTTAACGGCTACACCTTC. Its protein product is CASSLTGTGVNGYTF.

The genes are TRBV3-1 (or the pseudogene TRBV3-2) and TRBJ2-7; D remains unclear. This CDR3 is 15 amino acids long. V was clipped by 0 bases and J by 0 bases, with 9 bases between them. Germline-derived CDR1 and CDR2 are LGHDT and YNNKEL (reference sequence). CDR3 protein: CASSQEVRASYEQYF. The CDR3 coding sequence is TGTGCCAGCAGCCAAGAGGTCCGCGCCTCCTACGAGCAGTACTTC.

The chain joins TRBV11-2 to TRBJ1-6, with no clear D. In germline, CDR1 is SGHAT, CDR2 FQNNGV. V dropped 0 bases and J dropped 8 bases, with 11 bases sitting between them. The CDR3 runs to 15 residues. The CDR3 region has the DNA TGTGCCAGCAGCTTAGAGGCCTCCGCGGATTCACCCCTCCACTTT. Residues: CASSLEASADSPLHF. The entire variable domain, with the rest obtained from reference TRBV11-2 and TRBJ1-6, is as follows: EAGVAQSPRYKIIEKRQSVAFWCNPISGHATLYWYQQILGQGPKLLIQFQNNGVVDDSQLPKDRFSAERLKGVDSTLKIQPAKLEDSAVYLCASSLEASADSPLHFGNGTRLTVT.

The chain uses TRBV7-2 and TRBJ2-1, with D perhaps matching TRBD1 (6 bases). The germline V and J ends were trimmed by 6 bases and 13 bases, with 19 bases remaining between them. This CDR3 comprises 13 residues. Germline-derived CDR1 and CDR2 are SGHTA and FQGNSA. CDR3 sequence (DNA): TGTGCCAGCAGTCTCAGGGACATAGCCTCCCAGTTCTTC. Its translation: CASSLRDIASQFF.

The genes are TRBV3-1 (or the pseudogene TRBV3-2) and TRBJ1-2, with 10 nucleotides matching TRBD1. The CDR3 runs 15 residues. After removal of 5 bases from V and 8 bases from J, the junction contained 11 bases not matched to a gene. Germline CDR1 and CDR2: LGHDT and YNNKEL (reference sequence). The CDR3 protein is CASSRLGDRGRGYTF. The DNA of the CDR3 is TGTGCCAGCAGCAGACTAGGGGACAGGGGACGGGGCTACACCTTC.